This T cell receptor (beta chain) was profiled in a study of neurological immune-mediated disorders. The CDR3 contains 15 residues. The germline gives CDR1 SGHTA, CDR2 FQGNSA. With 5 bases clipped from V and 6 bases from J, the junction kept 7 bases outside the gene matches. This clonotype was recorded many times. A 10-nucleotide random UMI tagged transcripts in template-switch 5'RACE cDNA synthesis. TCRdb recomputed calls from the 5' RACE reads with MiXCR, one row per CDR3 protein. The sample includes 49,000 or so distinct CDR3 sequences, around a sixth of them seen just once. This receptor was obtained from a man aged 55 to 70 in good health. J is TRBJ1-6 and V is TRBV7-2; TRBD1 matches at 7 bases. The specimen was PBMCs. CDR3 sequence reads: CASSHPGQFNSPLHF. CDR3 bases: TGTGCCAGCAGCCATCCGGGACAGTTTAATTCACCCCTCCACTTT.